This TCR beta chain is from a study of blood T cells in healthy people across ages. In the study overall: Capturing about one barcoded beta molecule per two T cells was achieved by template switching.

A second PCR, run for about 7 to 11 cycles, used a sample-barcoded 5' primer plus a J-beta primer mix. TCRdb recomputed calls from the 5' RACE reads with MiXCR, one row per CDR3 protein. The sample includes about 1,800,000 distinct CDR3 sequences, roughly 27% of them seen just once. Findings and limits, study-wide: In these data, TCR beta diversity tracked strongly with naive T cell percentage. Getting older went along with TCR beta diversity per million T cells dropping roughly linearly.

CDR1 and CDR2 from the germline V gene are GTSNPN and SVGIG (reference sequence). This CDR3 is built from 16 residues. V lost 5 bases and J lost 6, with 23 bases in between. In regard to this clonotype: Its antigen is unidentified.

This receptor was obtained from a woman aged 25 to 39 in good health. V is TRBV30 and J is TRBJ2-1, with a tentative D call TRBD1 (6 bases). Sample: blood. The CDR3 nucleotides read TGTGCCTGGGGGGCCGTAGAGTACAGGGTGGGCAATGAGCAGTTCTTC. Its translation: CAWGAVEYRVGNEQFF.